These 6 T cell receptor beta chains were sequenced from one sample in a study of vaccination and CD4 T cells after COVID-19. As for treatment: roughly nine-day PBMC culture with coronavirus spike peptide pools or control peptides (ViraFEST assay). Their antigens remain unidentified. Cultured CD4+ T-cell DNA underwent Oncomine TCR Beta short-read sequencing. MiXCR, run by TCRdb on the PCR reads, gives a single entry per CDR3 protein. The repertoire holds about 15,000 distinct CDR3 sequences, with approximately 53% as singletons. The source material was CD4+ T cells from blood, cultured in vitro. All receptors derive from a human donor who had recovered from COVID-19.

The chain couples TRBV28 to TRBJ1-2, with 9 bases fitting TRBD1. The CDR3 has 14 amino acids. Germline assignment: CDR1 MDHEN and CDR2 SYDVKM. V trimming: 7 bases; J trimming: 7 bases; junction bases outside the gene matches: 10. The CDR3 loop is CASTIQGAPVGYTF. As DNA, the CDR3 is TGTGCCAGCACCATACAGGGGGCTCCCGTTGGCTACACCTTC.

This clonotype was counted between two and nine times. The chain employs TRBV19 and TRBJ1-5, with a possible D match to TRBD1 (6 bases). This CDR3 has 15 amino acids. CDR1 is LNHDA, CDR2 SQIVND, per germline (reference sequence). Deletions cut 1 base from V and 3 bases from J, with 10 bases between. The CDR3 DNA is TGTGCCAGTAGTATAGCGGGGGGCAACAATCAGCCCCAGCATTTT. Amino acid sequence: CASSIAGGNNQPQHF.

V gene TRBV7-9 combines with J gene TRBJ2-1; 8 nucleotides agree with TRBD1. Germline values: CDR1 SEHNR, CDR2 FQNEAQ (reference sequence). V lost 5 bases and J lost 2; bases outside the gene matches: 5. CDR3 length: 15 amino acids. DNA of the CDR3: TGTGCCAGCAGCGTAACAGGGGGGCCCTACAATGAGCAGTTCTTC. Its translation: CASSVTGGPYNEQFF.

The CDR3 spells CATSRGGATYEQYF. DNA for the CDR3: TGTGCCACCAGCAGAGGCGGGGCGACCTACGAGCAGTACTTC. The rearrangement joins TRBV15 to TRBJ2-7, with TRBD2 as a possible D gene (6 bases). Germline lookup yields CDR1 LNHNV and CDR2 YYDKDF (reference sequence). This CDR3 has 14 residues. Trimming took 1 base from V and 2 from J, leaving 9 bases between them.

The V gene is TRBV27, the J gene TRBJ1-1; a weak D match, TRBD1 (6 bases). From germline, CDR1 is MNHEY and CDR2 SMNVEV (reference sequence). The CDR3 contains 15 residues. V lost 6 bases to trimming and J lost 1 base, with 15 bases between them. DNA of the CDR3: TGTGCCAGCAGCCGAAACTTACAGGGGAACACTGAAGCTTTCTTT. Translating gives CASSRNLQGNTEAFF.

V and J are TRBV6-5 and TRBJ1-2; no clear D. This CDR3 is 18 amino acids long. Looked up from germline, CDR1 is MNHEY and CDR2 is SVGAGI. The V end was cut by 0 bases, the J end by 4 bases, with 21 bases between. CDR3 bases: TGTGCCAGCAGTTACTCGAGAAAGACTACCCGGGCGGGCTATGGCTACACCTTC. Translating gives CASSYSRKTTRAGYGYTF.